The TCR beta chain described here comes from a study of glioma-infiltrating T cells. Using RNA template, CDR3s of TCR alpha and beta were amplified with iRepertoire arm-PCR. TCRdb re-called the multiplex PCR reads with MiXCR, one entry per CDR3 protein. The table lists roughly 200,000 distinct CDR3 sequences, over 40% of them singletons. There are 13 residues in the CDR3. Germline-derived CDR1 and CDR2 are MNHEY and SVGEGT. As regards this clonotype: Its specificity is not known. The junction departs from the called germline gene at one end, perhaps through a read error.

Study results and limitations: Only very few CDR3 sequences appeared in both tissue and blood. Non-neoplastic patients had below-expected tissue-blood divergence, while all gliomas exceeded expectation.

The J gene is TRBJ1-1, the V gene TRBV6-2 or TRBV6-3; D is unclear. Sequenced: glioma tissue, nonneoplastic brain tissue, or PBMCs (not recorded which). This sequence was found in a human donor with low-grade glioma or glioblastoma, undergoing nonglioma brain surgery, or in good health (not recorded which). The CDR3 region has the DNA TGTGCCACGAAAAGTCCGGGGAAAACTGAAGATTTCTTT. This codes for CATKSPGKTEDFF.